Listed below are T cell receptor beta chains from one sample, sequenced in a study of blood T cell repertoires in COVID-19. Sequenced by immunoSEQ multiplex PCR; TCRdb stores in-frame clones only, minus some. The data show 70,000 to 90,000 clones, more than 60% seen once. Sample: peripheral blood. These receptors were taken from a man between 65 and 85 years old with acute or convalescent COVID-19. Each CDR3 is given with its conserved first and last residue. The order of the fields is V gene, J gene, clone size, D gene, CDR3 protein, CDR3 DNA. The D gene is left open where the match is weak. The listing skips clone size in some rows; elsewhere it reads once, few, many or a size class.

V: TRBV19
J: TRBJ1-4
size: -
D: -
CDR3: CASSILGEEKLFF
DNA: TGTGCCAGTAGTATCTTAGGGGAAGAAAAACTGTTTTTT

V: TRBV5-1
J: TRBJ2-2
size: once
D: -
CDR3: CASRQGGPPGELFF
DNA: TGCGCCAGCAGGCAGGGGGGTCCACCCGGGGAGCTGTTTTTT

V: TRBV19
J: TRBJ2-6
size: -
D: TRBD1
CDR3: CASSIWDSSGANVLTF
DNA: TGTGCCAGTAGTATCTGGGACAGCTCTGGGGCCAACGTCCTGACTTTC

V: TRBV4-1
J: TRBJ1-2
size: -
D: -
CDR3: CASSQDGSANYGYTF
DNA: TGCGCCAGCAGCCAAGATGGCAGCGCTAACTATGGCTACACCTTC

V: TRBV28
J: TRBJ1-5
size: -
D: -
CDR3: CASNAGGQPQHF
DNA: TGTGCCAGCAATGCGGGTGGGCAGCCCCAGCATTTT

V: TRBV20-1
J: TRBJ2-1
size: -
D: TRBD2
CDR3: CSASAGGNEQFF
DNA: TGCAGTGCGAGTGCGGGGGGTAATGAGCAGTTCTTC

V: TRBV7-9
J: TRBJ2-3
size: -
D: TRBD2
CDR3: CASSVSGGTDTQYF
DNA: TGTGCCAGCAGCGTTAGCGGGGGCACAGATACGCAGTATTTT

V: TRBV12-3/TRBV12-4
J: TRBJ2-5
size: -
D: TRBD1
CDR3: CASSSTGVAQYF
DNA: TGTGCCAGCAGTTCTACAGGGGTAGCCCAGTACTTC

V: TRBV28
J: TRBJ1-1
size: -
D: -
CDR3: CASSEGGNTEAFF
DNA: TGTGCCAGCAGTGAGGGTGGCAACACTGAAGCTTTCTTT

V: TRBV6-4
J: TRBJ1-5
size: -
D: -
CDR3: CASSGDISNQPQHF
DNA: TGTGCCAGCAGTGGGGACATTAGCAATCAGCCCCAGCATTTT

V: TRBV12-5
J: TRBJ2-1
size: -
D: TRBD1
CDR3: CASGLAAGTVYNEQFF
DNA: TGTGCTAGTGGTTTGGCCGCCGGGACAGTGTACAATGAGCAGTTCTTC

V: TRBV11-1
J: TRBJ1-1
size: -
D: -
CDR3: CASSQENGAFF
DNA: TGTGCCAGCAGCCAAGAGAATGGTGCTTTCTTT

V: TRBV3-1/TRBV3-2
J: TRBJ1-2
size: -
D: -
CDR3: CASSQDEEGRYGYTF
DNA: TGTGCCAGCAGCCAAGACGAGGAGGGGCGCTATGGCTACACCTTC

V: TRBV27
J: TRBJ2-6
size: -
D: -
CDR3: CASTAGGSGANVLTF
DNA: TGTGCCAGCACCGCCGGGGGCTCTGGGGCCAACGTCCTGACTTTC

V: TRBV10-1
J: TRBJ1-5
size: -
D: -
CDR3: CASSGGSNQPQHF
DNA: TGCGCCAGCAGCGGGGGTAGCAATCAGCCCCAGCATTTT

V: TRBV11-3
J: TRBJ2-2
size: -
D: -
CDR3: CASSSPLGATNTGELFF
DNA: TGTGCCAGCAGCTCCCCTTTGGGGGCCACGAACACCGGGGAGCTGTTTTTT

V: TRBV30
J: TRBJ1-5
size: -
D: -
CDR3: CAWRSAGQRLQPQHF
DNA: TGTGCCTGGAGGTCGGCTGGACAGCGGCTTCAGCCCCAGCATTTT

V: TRBV19
J: TRBJ1-5
size: few
D: -
CDR3: CASNPGRGQPQHF
DNA: TGTGCCAGTAATCCAGGGAGGGGCCAGCCCCAGCATTTT

V: TRBV7-2
J: TRBJ2-1
size: -
D: TRBD1
CDR3: CASSLTGSSYNEQFF
DNA: TGTGCCAGCAGCTTGACAGGGTCTTCCTACAATGAGCAGTTCTTC

V: TRBV5-6
J: TRBJ1-2
size: -
D: -
CDR3: CASSLQGYYGYTF
DNA: TGTGCCAGCAGCTTACAGGGTTACTATGGCTACACCTTC

V: TRBV19
J: TRBJ2-3
size: -
D: TRBD2
CDR3: CASSILSSGGTDTQYF
DNA: TGTGCCAGTAGTATCCTCTCTAGCGGGGGAACAGATACGCAGTATTTT

V: TRBV25-1
J: TRBJ2-2
size: -
D: TRBD1
CDR3: CASRGTGRYTGELFF
DNA: TGTGCCAGCAGGGGGACAGGGAGGTACACCGGGGAGCTGTTTTTT

V: TRBV28
J: TRBJ2-7
size: -
D: TRBD1
CDR3: CASSLDQGAGEQYF
DNA: TGTGCCAGCAGTCTGGACCAGGGGGCTGGTGAGCAGTACTTC

V: TRBV19
J: TRBJ1-1
size: -
D: -
CDR3: CASRITGPNTEAFF
DNA: TGTGCCAGTAGAATTACAGGGCCCAACACTGAAGCTTTCTTT

V: TRBV28
J: TRBJ1-5
size: -
D: -
CDR3: CASSSRGAPNQPQHF
DNA: TGTGCCAGCAGTTCAAGGGGTGCCCCCAATCAGCCCCAGCATTTT

V: TRBV13
J: TRBJ2-7
size: -
D: TRBD1
CDR3: CASSPPQGAPDEQYF
DNA: TGTGCCAGCAGCCCGCCACAGGGGGCCCCAGACGAGCAGTACTTC

V: TRBV27
J: TRBJ1-6
size: -
D: -
CDR3: CASSSRGGNYNSPLHF
DNA: TGTGCCAGCAGTTCGCGGGGGGGGAATTATAATTCACCCCTCCACTTT

V: TRBV4-1
J: TRBJ1-5
size: -
D: -
CDR3: CASSQVGGRGFGNQPQHF
DNA: TGCGCCAGCAGCCAAGTTGGGGGCAGGGGTTTTGGGAATCAGCCCCAGCATTTT

V: TRBV27
J: TRBJ2-3
size: once
D: -
CDR3: CASSPYSDRTNTQYF
DNA: TGTGCCAGCAGTCCGTACTCAGACAGGACCAATACGCAGTATTTT

V: TRBV28
J: TRBJ1-6
size: -
D: -
CDR3: CASRGAGSSPLHF
DNA: TGTGCCAGCAGGGGGGCAGGGTCTTCACCCCTCCACTTT

V: TRBV5-1
J: TRBJ1-2
size: -
D: -
CDR3: CASSLDSGANYGYTF
DNA: TGCGCCAGCAGCTTGGATAGTGGAGCTAACTATGGCTACACCTTC

V: TRBV20-1
J: TRBJ2-7
size: -
D: TRBD1
CDR3: CSASTGTGGYEQYF
DNA: TGCAGTGCTAGTACCGGGACAGGGGGGTACGAGCAGTACTTC

V: TRBV3-1/TRBV3-2
J: TRBJ1-1
size: once
D: TRBD1
CDR3: CASSHNRGQGFAFF
DNA: TGTGCCAGCAGCCATAACCGGGGACAGGGGTTCGCTTTCTTT

V: TRBV9
J: TRBJ2-1
size: -
D: -
CDR3: CASSSFYNEQFF
DNA: TGTGCCAGCAGCTCCTTTTACAATGAGCAGTTCTTC

V: TRBV7-8
J: TRBJ1-2
size: -
D: -
CDR3: CASSRIDNTYTF
DNA: TGTGCCAGCAGCCGAATCGACAATACCTACACCTTC

V: TRBV13
J: TRBJ2-1
size: -
D: -
CDR3: CASSKDPSSYNEQFF
DNA: TGTGCCAGCAGTAAAGATCCGAGCTCCTACAATGAGCAGTTCTTC

V: TRBV6-5
J: TRBJ2-3
size: once
D: TRBD2
CDR3: CASSYLSGGPGDTQYF
DNA: TGTGCCAGCAGTTACCTTAGCGGGGGGCCGGGAGATACGCAGTATTTT

V: TRBV11-3
J: TRBJ2-2
size: -
D: -
CDR3: CASSLAGSNTGELFF
DNA: TGTGCCAGCAGCTTAGCCGGGTCGAACACCGGGGAGCTGTTTTTT

V: TRBV21-1
J: TRBJ2-3
size: -
D: -
CDR3: CASSKGERGDADTQYF
DNA: TGTGCCAGCAGCAAAGGCGAGCGGGGGGACGCAGATACGCAGTATTTT

V: TRBV12-3/TRBV12-4
J: TRBJ2-1
size: few
D: TRBD2
CDR3: CASSESGGDEQFF
DNA: TGTGCCAGCAGTGAAAGCGGGGGGGATGAGCAGTTCTTC

V: TRBV4-1
J: TRBJ1-2
size: once
D: -
CDR3: CASSQDLQSNYGYTF
DNA: TGCGCCAGCAGCCAAGATTTACAGTCTAACTATGGCTACACCTTC

V: TRBV5-4
J: TRBJ1-2
size: -
D: -
CDR3: CASAAQRGNYGYTF
DNA: TGTGCCAGCGCCGCGCAGAGGGGGAACTATGGCTACACCTTC

V: TRBV20-1
J: TRBJ2-3
size: -
D: TRBD2
CDR3: CSAWGTSDF
DNA: TGCAGTGCCTGGGGGACTAGCGATTTT

V: TRBV27
J: TRBJ2-1
size: once
D: -
CDR3: CASSLTPPLYNEQFF
DNA: TGTGCCAGCAGTTTAACCCCCCCACTGTACAATGAGCAGTTCTTC

V: TRBV2
J: TRBJ1-3
size: -
D: -
CDR3: CASSGQVGGNTIYF
DNA: TGTGCCAGCAGTGGACAGGTGGGCGGAAACACCATATATTTT

V: TRBV2
J: TRBJ1-2
size: -
D: TRBD1
CDR3: CAIATGGLDGYTF
DNA: TGTGCCATTGCGACAGGGGGCTTAGATGGCTACACCTTC

V: TRBV7-9
J: TRBJ2-3
size: -
D: TRBD2
CDR3: CASSLEAGGLTDTQYF
DNA: TGTGCCAGCAGCTTAGAAGCGGGGGGGCTAACAGATACGCAGTATTTT

V: TRBV7-2
J: TRBJ1-5
size: -
D: -
CDR3: CASSLGGRSVPQHF
DNA: TGTGCCAGCAGCTTAGGGGGGCGGTCAGTTCCCCAGCATTTT

V: TRBV18
J: TRBJ1-2
size: -
D: TRBD1
CDR3: CASSQELSGQYYGYTF
DNA: TGTGCCAGCTCGCAGGAGCTGTCGGGACAGTACTATGGCTACACCTTC

V: TRBV3-1/TRBV3-2
J: TRBJ1-2
size: once
D: -
CDR3: CASSQDLRGAVGYTF
DNA: TGTGCCAGCAGCCAAGATCTTCGGGGGGCGGTTGGCTACACCTTC

V: TRBV19
J: TRBJ2-3
size: -
D: TRBD1
CDR3: CASSVGTGGANTDTQYF
DNA: TGTGCCAGTAGTGTCGGGACAGGGGGCGCGAACACAGATACGCAGTATTTT

V: TRBV28
J: TRBJ2-2
size: -
D: TRBD2
CDR3: CASSLRGGGATGELFF
DNA: TGTGCCAGCAGCCTACGTGGCGGGGGGGCCACCGGGGAGCTGTTTTTT